A selection of T cell receptor beta chains follows, all from one sample in a study of T cell responses to AZD1222 COVID-19 vaccine. Assay: immunoSEQ multiplex PCR; the TCRdb copy retains only in-frame clones and omits some. The sample contains 130,000 to 150,000 clones, roughly 93% of which appear only once. This specimen was peripheral blood, taken after recovery from COVID-19. The receptors here all came from an adult who had recovered from COVID-19. Both conserved end residues are part of each CDR3. Fields, in order: clone size, J gene, D gene, V gene, CDR3 DNA, CDR3 protein. A D gene is named only where the DNA matches it firmly. A clone size is listed for some rows: how often the clone was seen (once, few, many), or a class if it is expanded.

size: -; J: TRBJ2-7; D: -; V: TRBV28; DNA: TGTGCCAGCAGTTTGGGACAAAACTCCTACGAGCAGTACTTC; CDR3: CASSLGQNSYEQYF
size: -; J: TRBJ2-7; D: -; V: TRBV12-3/TRBV12-4; DNA: TGTGCCAGCAGTTTGATGGCGGTCTACGAGCAGTACTTC; CDR3: CASSLMAVYEQYF
size: -; J: TRBJ2-1; D: TRBD2; V: TRBV6-6; DNA: TGTGCCAGCGGGGCGGGAGGGCCCTACAATGAGCAGTTCTTC; CDR3: CASGAGGPYNEQFF
size: once; J: TRBJ2-5; D: TRBD1; V: TRBV19; DNA: TGTGCCAGTAGTCACCCGGGACAGGGGCAAGAGACCCAGTACTTC; CDR3: CASSHPGQGQETQYF
size: -; J: TRBJ2-3; D: TRBD2; V: TRBV6-6; DNA: TGTGCCAGCAGTCCCTACTTGGGTAGCGGGAGGGCCGGCACAGATACGCAGTATTTT; CDR3: CASSPYLGSGRAGTDTQYF
size: once; J: TRBJ1-1; D: -; V: TRBV6-5; DNA: TGTGCCAGCAGTTTCCTGACAGGCTACACCTCTGAAGCTTTCTTT; CDR3: CASSFLTGYTSEAFF
size: -; J: TRBJ1-5; D: TRBD1; V: TRBV27; DNA: TGTGCCAGCAGGGCCGGGACAGGGCTTATCCATAGCAATCAGCCCCAGCATTTT; CDR3: CASRAGTGLIHSNQPQHF
size: -; J: TRBJ1-5; D: -; V: TRBV2; DNA: TGTGCCAGCGCCCGAAATCAGCCCCAGCATTTT; CDR3: CASARNQPQHF
size: -; J: TRBJ1-1; D: -; V: TRBV28; DNA: TGTGCCAGCAGTTTAGGGGGTGTTGGGAACACTGAAGCTTTCTTT; CDR3: CASSLGGVGNTEAFF
size: -; J: TRBJ1-2; D: -; V: TRBV7-9; DNA: TGTGCCAGCAGCTTGGTCAGAACTTCCGATGGCTACACCTTC; CDR3: CASSLVRTSDGYTF
size: once; J: TRBJ2-7; D: -; V: TRBV2; DNA: TGTGCCAGCAGTTCCGACAGGATGGTACACTTC; CDR3: CASSSDRMVHF
size: -; J: TRBJ2-7; D: -; V: TRBV3-1/TRBV3-2; DNA: TGTGCCAGCAGCCAAGAAGGGGGGCTCTACGAGCAGTACTTC; CDR3: CASSQEGGLYEQYF
size: -; J: TRBJ1-1; D: TRBD1; V: TRBV12-5; DNA: TGTGCTAGTGGTTTTGAGACAGGGGTGAGGAACACTGAAGCTTTCTTT; CDR3: CASGFETGVRNTEAFF
size: -; J: TRBJ1-1; D: -; V: TRBV18; DNA: TGTGCCAGCTCACCAGTGAGGAACACTGAAGCTTTCTTT; CDR3: CASSPVRNTEAFF
size: -; J: TRBJ1-2; D: -; V: TRBV28; DNA: TGTGCCAGCAGTCGCAGGGCGTATGGCTACACCTTC; CDR3: CASSRRAYGYTF
size: -; J: TRBJ2-2; D: TRBD2; V: TRBV10-3; DNA: TGTGCCATCAGGGGGACTAGCGGGAACACCGGGGAGCTGTTTTTT; CDR3: CAIRGTSGNTGELFF
size: -; J: TRBJ2-3; D: -; V: TRBV18; DNA: TGTGCCAGCTCACTTAATCAGGAGGATACGCAGTATTTT; CDR3: CASSLNQEDTQYF
size: -; J: TRBJ1-6; D: TRBD1; V: TRBV14; DNA: TGTGCCAGCAGTCGGACAGGGCCGCGGAATTCACCCCTCCACTTT; CDR3: CASSRTGPRNSPLHF
size: once; J: TRBJ1-5; D: -; V: TRBV6-5; DNA: TGTGCCAGCAGGGATCCGTATAGCAATCAGCCCCAGCATTTT; CDR3: CASRDPYSNQPQHF
size: once; J: TRBJ2-5; D: -; V: TRBV2; DNA: TGTGCCAGTTCGTTTTCCCAAGAGACCCAGTACTTC; CDR3: CASSFSQETQYF
size: -; J: TRBJ2-5; D: -; V: TRBV12-3/TRBV12-4; DNA: TGTGCCAGCAGTTTTCGGGAGACCCAGTACTTC; CDR3: CASSFRETQYF
size: -; J: TRBJ2-7; D: TRBD2; V: TRBV5-1; DNA: TGCGCCAGCAGCTTGAAGGGGACTACGGGGGACTACGAGCAGTACTTC; CDR3: CASSLKGTTGDYEQYF
size: -; J: TRBJ1-4; D: TRBD1; V: TRBV5-4; DNA: TGTGCCAGCAGCCCCGGACAGGGTCGGAATGAAAAACTGTTTTTT; CDR3: CASSPGQGRNEKLFF